What follows describes a single T cell receptor (beta chain). Its antigen is still unknown. This sample was included in a study of persistence of HIV-infected CD4 T cells. The stimulus was an HIV-1 Gag 15-mer peptide pool, about 1 ug/peptide/mL. CD40L/CD69 double-negative CD45RO-high memory CD4+ T cells were collected. The immunoSEQ assay was version 4, run in survey mode. Profiled with immunoSEQ multiplex PCR; TCRdb holds only in-frame clones, not every one. There are tens of thousands of clones in the sample; 70% to 80% occur only once, and about 14% lies in the top ten. Study-wide results and limits: TCRbeta richness was lower in CMV- and Gag-responding cells than in anti-CD3/anti-CD28-responding cells. Degenerate expanded CDR3beta sequences were enriched among CMV- and Gag-responding cells.

The CDR3 is 14 amino acids. Trimming took 2 bases from V and 8 from J, leaving 13 bases between them. CDR1 is MGHDK and CDR2 is SYGVNS in the germline V gene. This clonotype was obtained from an adult man with HIV who was CMV-seropositive. Sequenced here: CD4+ T cells sorted from PBMCs after roughly 20-hour stimulation, sampled from a patient who received antiretroviral therapy. The chain recombines TRBV25-1 with TRBJ2-4; D is possibly TRBD1 (5 bases). The DNA for the CDR3 is TGTGCCAGCAGTGAAACAGGAGATAAGGACATTCAGTACTTC. As protein: CASSETGDKDIQYF. Full variable domain (rest looked up from reference TRBV25-1 and TRBJ2-4): EADIYQTPRYLVIGTGKKITLECSQTMGHDKMYWYQQDPGMELHLIHYSYGVNSTEKGDLSSESTVSRIRTEHFPLTLESARPSHTSQYLCASSETGDKDIQYFGAGTRLSVL.